The 3 T cell receptor beta chains below all came from one sample that was sequenced in a study of T cells in narcolepsy. Sequencing was performed with immunoSEQ multiplex PCR; in TCRdb, only in-frame clones are kept and a portion is missing. Here the sample spans 34,000 or so clones, around 79% being singletons. The sequencing sample was made of memory (CD45RA-) CD4+ T cells from blood. Receptor source: a human donor in good health.

There are a few counts of this clone. The chain employs TRBV5-4 and TRBJ1-1; 7 nucleotides line up with TRBD1. The ends lost 1 base at V and 6 bases at J; junction bases unmatched: 3. The V gene's germline CDR1 is SGHNT and CDR2 YYREEE (reference sequence). This CDR3 region has 13 residues. CDR3 nucleotides: TGTGCCAGCAGCTTGCTGGACAGGCCTGAAGCTTTCTTT. It translates to CASSLLDRPEAFF.

This rearrangement joins TRBV6-6 to TRBJ2-7; D not certain. Trimming took 0 bases from V and 2 from J, leaving 8 bases between them. This CDR3 comprises 14 residues. Germline V gene sequence: CDR1 MNHNY, CDR2 SVGAGI (reference sequence). This CDR3 reads CASSYSKNAYEQYF. The CDR3 DNA reads as TGTGCCAGCAGTTACTCGAAGAATGCCTACGAGCAGTACTTC.

The gene calls are TRBV5-4 and TRBJ2-5, with 7 positions matching TRBD2. This CDR3 is 14 amino acids long. Trimming took 4 bases from V and 4 from J; bases not matched to a gene: 7. Germline V gene data show CDR1 as SGHNT and CDR2 as YYREEE (reference sequence). CDR3 loop: CASSPTSSRETQYF. CDR3 in DNA: TGTGCCAGCAGCCCGACTAGCAGCCGAGAGACCCAGTACTTC.